Included here is one T cell receptor (beta chain) sequence, with context. Its antigen remains unknown. In TCRdb, the reads were re-called with MiXCR into one record per CDR3 protein. The data hold 150,000 to 200,000 distinct CDR3 sequences, with over 25% observed a single time. The CDR3 consists of 15 residues. Germline V gives CDR1 SGHDN, CDR2 FVKESK. Trimming took 3 bases from V and 8 from J; bases not matched to a gene: 12. These data originate in a study of T cell repertoires in cytomegalovirus infection. Study overall: In public TCR beta signatures, there were indications of both CMV infection and matching HLA type.

Findings and caveats of the study: Identification of carriers of CMV plus the relevant HLA was performed using cumulative public TCR beta family frequency. Dominating the ex vivo response were HLA-C-restricted CMV-specific TCR beta clonotypes.

The sample taken for sequencing was PBMCs. V gene TRBV14 combines with J gene TRBJ1-2, with 7 bases identical to TRBD1. This clonotype was obtained from a human donor in good health (CMV status not recorded). Some clones in this sample may be carry-over from other donors' samples. The CDR3 loop reads CASSQNLQGPRGYTF. The CDR3, as DNA: TGTGCCAGCAGCCAGAACTTACAGGGGCCTCGGGGCTACACCTTC.